Given below is one T cell receptor beta chain in context. V trimming: 3 bases; J trimming: 7 bases; junction bases outside the gene matches: 7. CDR1 and CDR2 (germline): SGHNT, YYREEE (reference sequence). This CDR3 spans 14 amino acids. The sample comes from a study of blood T cell repertoires in COVID-19. Whole-study context: Collection of acute and convalescent COVID-19 samples took place in the United States, Italy and Spain. T cells, B-cell-depleted T cells, or PBMCs provided the cDNA or gDNA that served as material.

Authors' methods: Cell counts per sample came from amplifying reference gene primers. The repertoire was sequenced with immunoSEQ multiplex PCR; TCRdb's copy has only in-frame clones and lacks some. That table gives V, J and clone size, and the DNA gave D and trimming. The repertoire holds around 200,000 clones, with about nine tenths as singletons. Sequencing used peripheral blood. The V call is TRBV5-4, the J call TRBJ2-4; the match to TRBD2 covers 7 bases. This clonotype was obtained from a man aged 50-59 years with acute or convalescent COVID-19. CDR3 sequence reads: CASSSGGGMNIQYF. The CDR3 DNA reads as TGTGCCAGCAGCTCGGGCGGGGGAATGAACATTCAGTACTTC.